This T cell receptor beta chain stems from a study of blood T cells in healthy people across ages. Sample-barcoded 5' priming and a J-beta primer mix drove a second PCR of about 7 to 11 cycles. Every single cDNA molecule received a tag from a template-switch adaptor with 12 random nucleotides. TCRdb passed the 5' RACE reads through MiXCR, listing each CDR3 protein once. The sample includes 1.5 million to 1.8 million distinct CDR3 sequences, about 42% of them seen just once. This clonotype was counted between two and nine times. Antigen specificity is unknown. Findings and caveats of the study: Unknown donor CMV status possibly confounded expanded clonotype changes.

This TCR was recovered from a woman younger than 30 in good health. The source material was blood.

The DNA of the CDR3 is TGTGCCAGCAGCTTAGATCCGGGACAGGGTTACGGGGAGCTGTTTTTT. Encoded protein: CASSLDPGQGYGELFF. The chain carries TRBV7-9 and TRBJ2-2; 9 bases match TRBD1. V lost 1 base, J lost 7 bases, and 7 bases stayed unmatched. CDR1 and CDR2 (germline): SEHNR, FQNEAQ (reference sequence). The CDR3 length is 16 residues.